A selection of T cell receptor beta chains follows, all from one sample in a study of cytomegalovirus exposure and HLA in healthy donors. The repertoire was sequenced with immunoSEQ multiplex PCR; TCRdb's copy has only in-frame clones and lacks some. Altogether more than 60,000 clones are present, around four fifths being singletons, with the ten largest covering roughly 3%. The specimen was PBMCs. Receptors originate from a woman in her 30s in good health and CMV-seronegative. The CDR3 runs from the conserved cysteine through the conserved F or W. Fields, in order: V gene, D gene, clone size, J gene, CDR3 DNA, CDR3 protein. A D gene is named only where the DNA matches it firmly. The size field is filled for only some rows; it gives once, few, many or a size class.

TRBV6-5	NA	once	TRBJ2-3	TGTGCCAGCACCACTAGGCAGGGGAGCACAGATACGCAGTATTTT	CASTTRQGSTDTQYF
TRBV4-3	TRBD1	NA	TRBJ2-5	TGCGCCAGCAGCCAAGATCTCGGGGACAGGCGAACGGAAGAGCAGTACTTC	CASSQDLGDRRTEEQYF
TRBV7-3	NA	NA	TRBJ1-1	TGTGCCAGCAGCTCCCGCCCGTTAGGACAGAGGGAAGAAGCTTTCTTT	CASSSRPLGQREEAFF
TRBV5-4	NA	NA	TRBJ2-3	TGTGCCAGCAGGGCCGCGGGAGATACGCAGTATTTT	CASRAAGDTQYF
TRBV5-1	NA	NA	TRBJ2-1	TGCGCCAGCAGCTTGGACAGGGTGGCCTCGGATGAGCAGTTCTTC	CASSLDRVASDEQFF
TRBV7-9	TRBD2	NA	TRBJ2-1	TGTGCCAGCAGCAGTCTAGCGGACACCTACAATGAGCAGTTCTTC	CASSSLADTYNEQFF
TRBV19	NA	NA	TRBJ1-2	TGTGCCAGTAAAAGCGGACCGACTAGCTCTGGCTACACCTTC	CASKSGPTSSGYTF
TRBV4-3	TRBD1	once	TRBJ1-4	TGCGCCAGCAGCCAGAGGGACGGGACAGATAATGAAAAACTGTTTTTT	CASSQRDGTDNEKLFF
TRBV13	TRBD1	NA	TRBJ2-3	TGTGCCAGCAGCTTATCGGGACAGGGATATCCAGATACGCAGTATTTT	CASSLSGQGYPDTQYF
TRBV27	NA	NA	TRBJ2-2	TGTGCCAGCAGTTTAACTTCGCGGGTGAGCACCGGGGAGCTGTTTTTT	CASSLTSRVSTGELFF
TRBV11-3	NA	NA	TRBJ1-6	TGCGCCAGCAGCTTAGAGGGCAGAAATTCACCCCTCCACTTT	CASSLEGRNSPLHF
TRBV7-9	TRBD2	NA	TRBJ2-5	TGTGCCAGCAGCTTAAGCGGGGGGACGGAGACCCAGTACTTC	CASSLSGGTETQYF
TRBV7-3	NA	NA	TRBJ2-2	TGTGCCAGCAGCTTAACGGGGAGAGAGGGCGGGGAGCTGTTTTTT	CASSLTGREGGELFF
TRBV5-1	TRBD1	NA	TRBJ1-2	TGCGCCAGCAGCCTCGGACAGGGGGAAAATGGCTACACCTTC	CASSLGQGENGYTF
TRBV11-3	NA	NA	TRBJ1-1	TGTGCCAGCAGCTTAGATGAGACAAACACTGAAGCTTTCTTT	CASSLDETNTEAFF
TRBV2	NA	NA	TRBJ1-1	TGTGCCAGCAGTGAAGGGAGGACGGTGGGCACTGAAGCTTTCTTT	CASSEGRTVGTEAFF
TRBV5-6	TRBD2	NA	TRBJ2-1	TGTGCCAGCAGCTTTAGCGGGTCCGTCTACAATGAGCAGTTCTTC	CASSFSGSVYNEQFF